One and the same sample provided the 24 T cell receptor beta chains below, sequenced in a study of T cell repertoires in cytomegalovirus infection. TCRdb reprocessed the reads via MiXCR and lists one record per CDR3 protein. This table has fewer than 250,000 distinct CDR3 sequences, roughly 22% appearing once. Sequenced material: CD8+ T cells from PBMCs. Source of these receptors: a human donor in good health (CMV status not recorded). Some clones in this sample may be carry-over from other donors' samples.

This clonotype was seen a few times. The chain has TRBV6-2 or TRBV6-3 and TRBJ1-2; 10 nucleotides match TRBD1. The V gene end was trimmed by 5 bases and the J gene end by 6 bases; junction bases not matched to a gene: 9. The length of the CDR3 is 15 residues. Germline V gives CDR1 MNHEY, CDR2 SVGEGT. CDR3 nucleotide sequence: TGTGCCAGCAGTCCCACCACGGGACAGGGGAATGGCTACACCTTC. Translating it yields CASSPTTGQGNGYTF.

This clonotype has only one observation. The chain combines TRBV28 with TRBJ2-3; D remains ambiguous. V lost 5 bases to trimming and J lost 1 base, with 19 bases between them. Germline V gene data show CDR1 as MDHEN and CDR2 as SYDVKM. There are 17 residues in the CDR3. CDR3 loop: CASSPPTDITGTDTQYF. DNA for the CDR3: TGTGCCAGCAGTCCCCCCACAGACATCACGGGCACAGATACGCAGTATTTT. The full variable domain, rest sourced from reference TRBV28 and TRBJ2-3, is DVKVTQSSRYLVKRTGEKVFLECVQDMDHENMFWYRQDPGLGLRLIYFSYDVKMKEKGDIPEGYSVSREKKERFSLILESASTNQTSMYLCASSPPTDITGTDTQYFGPGTRLTVL.

On this clonotype: A read error may be the cause here, since a much bigger clone is one base away. The chain is built from TRBV7-9 and TRBJ1-2; D ambiguous. Per the germline V gene, CDR1 is SEHNR and CDR2 is FQNEAQ (reference sequence). The CDR3 sequence is 12 residues long. The chain's CDR3 is CGSSLGGRGYTF. The CDR3 DNA sequence: TGTGGCAGCAGCTTAGGAGGGCGAGGCTACACCTTC.

In its sample, this clonotype was seen many times. The chain combines TRBV7-2 with TRBJ2-3; D uncertain. The CDR3 totals 16 residues. V was clipped by 1 base and J by 0 bases, with 11 bases between them. Germline V lookup: CDR1 SGHTA, CDR2 FQGNSA. The CDR3 DNA is TGTGCCAGCAGCTTAGACTGGCCCGGTAGCACAGATACGCAGTATTTT. It is translated as CASSLDWPGSTDTQYF.

In regard to this clonotype: Its ends do not fully match the called genes, so a read error is possible. V gene TRBV2 combines with J gene TRBJ2-5; D uncertain. Germline V gene sequence: CDR1 SNHLY, CDR2 FYNNEI. The CDR3 runs 14 residues. In DNA, the CDR3 is TGTGCCAGCAGTACCCCGGACCGGCAAGAGACCCTGTACTTC. This encodes CASSTPDRQETLYF.

This rearrangement joins TRBV7-3 to TRBJ2-2, with D perhaps matching TRBD1 or TRBD2 (5 bases each). The germline gives CDR1 SGHTA, CDR2 FQGTGA. V shed 5 bases and J shed 0 bases, with 19 bases lying between them. The CDR3 is 18 residues long. CDR3 sequence (DNA): TGTGCCAGCAGCCTATTCCCCCTAGGGGACGCGAACACCGGGGAGCTGTTTTTT. Its protein is CASSLFPLGDANTGELFF.

The sample holds a few counts of this clonotype. V and J are TRBV20-1 and TRBJ1-1; a possible D gene is TRBD1 (5 bases). The CDR3 covers 17 residues. Trimming cost V 0 bases and J 3 bases, with 20 bases left between them. Germline V gives CDR1 DFQATT, CDR2 SNEGSKA (reference sequence). The CDR3 protein is CSARDLLGESPYTEAFF. The CDR3 bases are TGCAGTGCTAGAGACCTCTTAGGGGAATCACCTTACACTGAAGCTTTCTTT.

This chain joins TRBV29-1 and TRBJ1-2; maybe TRBD1 (5 bases). The germline gives CDR1 SQVTM, CDR2 ANQGSEA. The CDR3 extends over 13 amino acids. The V end was cut by 6 bases, the J end by 8 bases, with 19 bases between. CDR3 nucleotide sequence: TGCAGCGTCCCCCGGGACCGCGATCAAGGCTACACCTTC. Translating gives CSVPRDRDQGYTF.

The genes are TRBV12-3 or TRBV12-4 and TRBJ2-3; D is uncertain. This CDR3 spans 15 amino acids. Trimming took off 4 bases at V and 2 bases at J, with 13 bases between the two ends. CDR3 nucleotide sequence: TGTGCCAGCAGTTGGAGCCAACCCTTCACAGATACGCAGTATTTT. Translated: CASSWSQPFTDTQYF.

At least ten counts were recorded for this clonotype. The J gene is TRBJ1-4, the V gene TRBV6-1; D possibly corresponds to TRBD1 (5 bases). Trimming cost V 8 bases and J 0 bases, with 7 bases left between them. The CDR3 sequence is 13 residues long. Germline CDR1 is MNHNS and CDR2 is SASEGT. CDR3 in amino acids: CASAGTTNEKLFF. DNA for the CDR3: TGTGCCAGCGCAGGGACAACTAATGAAAAACTGTTTTTT.

The genes are TRBV29-1 and TRBJ1-1; D is perhaps TRBD1 (5 bases). The CDR3 covers 10 residues. Germline V gene data show CDR1 as SQVTM and CDR2 as ANQGSEA. Trimming removed 4 bases at V and 11 bases at J, with 11 bases between. In DNA, the CDR3 is TGCAGCGTTGCAGGGAAACCGGCTTTCTTT. This gives the protein CSVAGKPAFF.

The V and J genes are TRBV6-8 and TRBJ2-5; D remains unclear. This CDR3 has 15 amino acids. V was clipped by 0 bases and J by 5 bases, with 13 bases between them. In germline, CDR1 is MNHGY, CDR2 SAAAGT. CDR3 sequence (DNA): TGTGCCAGCAGTTACTCAAACTTAGGGCGGGAGACCCAGTACTTC. Its protein is CASSYSNLGRETQYF.

This clonotype appeared many times. The rearrangement links TRBV7-8 to TRBJ2-7; TRBD1 matches 8 bases. J gave up 1 base and V 5 bases, and 4 bases lay outside the gene matches. This CDR3 spans 14 amino acids. CDR1 is SGHVS, CDR2 FQNEAQ, per germline. CDR3 loop: CASSKRTGSYEQYF. The CDR3 DNA follows: TGTGCCAGCAGCAAAAGGACAGGGTCCTACGAGCAGTACTTC.

This chain connects TRBV4-1 to TRBJ2-7; unclear D gene. The V end was cut by 0 bases, the J end by 0 bases, with 6 bases between. The CDR3 covers 14 residues. Germline CDR1 MGHRA, CDR2 YSYEKL. The chain's CDR3 is CASSQEHLSYEQYF. The CDR3 nucleotides are TGCGCCAGCAGCCAAGAACACCTCTCCTACGAGCAGTACTTC.

The chain combines TRBV29-1 with TRBJ1-1; no clear D gene. CDR3 length: 12 residues. The V end was cut by 8 bases, the J end by 2 bases, with 12 bases between. Germline-derived CDR1 and CDR2 are SQVTM and ANQGSEA. The CDR3 nucleotides are TGCAGCACTGAGCGCTTCAACACTGAAGCTTTCTTT. Translating it yields CSTERFNTEAFF.

This clonotype was detected ten times or more. The rearrangement uses TRBV19 and TRBJ1-2; perhaps TRBD1 as D (6 bases). Between the trimmed V and J ends, which lost 9 bases and 5 bases, there was a span of 19 bases. CDR1 and CDR2 from the germline V gene are LNHDA and SQIVND (reference sequence). The CDR3 covers 14 residues. The chain's CDR3 is CASRTVLPGYGYTF. CDR3 nucleotide sequence: TGTGCCAGCAGGACAGTCCTACCGGGATATGGCTACACCTTC.

The chain joins TRBV20-1 to TRBJ2-2; the D is unclear. The CDR3 has 16 amino acids. V lost 3 bases to trimming and J lost 8 bases, with 22 bases between them. Looked up from germline, CDR1 is DFQATT and CDR2 is SNEGSKA (reference sequence). CDR3 in DNA: TGCAGTGCTAGGAAGCCAGGTGAAAGTCTCGTAGGGGAGCTGTTTTTT. It is translated as CSARKPGESLVGELFF.

This clonotype has ten or more counts. The V gene is TRBV13, the J gene TRBJ1-1; D unclear. This CDR3 region has 12 residues. Germline-derived CDR1 and CDR2 are PRHDT and FYEKMQ (reference sequence). Trimming cost V 5 bases and J 1 base, with 5 bases left between them. This chain's CDR3 is CASSPRNTEAFF. The CDR3 DNA reads TGTGCCAGCAGCCCTAGGAACACTGAAGCTTTCTTT.

The table lists this clonotype with many counts. Written as DNA, the CDR3 is TGTGCCAGCAGCTTAGGCACAGCCGGTGGGGTCGGGGAGCTGTTTTTT. Protein sequence: CASSLGTAGGVGELFF. The chain uses TRBV7-8 and TRBJ2-2; D ambiguous. The germline V gene encodes CDR1 SGHVS and CDR2 FQNEAQ. Trimming pared 1 base from V and 7 bases from J, leaving 16 bases between. This CDR3 is built from 16 residues. Variable domain in full (rest from reference TRBV7-8 and TRBJ2-2): GAGVSQSPRYKVAKRGQDVALRCDPISGHVSLFWYQQALGQGPEFLTYFQNEAQLDKSGLPSDRFFAERPEGSVSTLKIQRTQQEDSAVYLCASSLGTAGGVGELFFGEGSRLTVL.

A few counts support this clonotype. The chain employs TRBV6-1 and TRBJ1-3; D uncertain. The CDR3 is 19 residues long. V lost 5 bases and J 0 bases, leaving 23 bases between the germline ends. From germline, CDR1 is MNHNS and CDR2 SASEGT. The CDR3, as DNA: TGTGCCAGCAGTATTACCCCTCCGAGTGACTCCTTCTCTGGAAACACCATATATTTT. Translated: CASSITPPSDSFSGNTIYF.

V usage is TRBV12-3 or TRBV12-4 and J usage is TRBJ1-1, with a possible D match to TRBD1 (6 bases). V lost 7 bases and J 3 bases, leaving 12 bases between the germline ends. The length of the CDR3 is 13 residues. The CDR3 here is CASKWDIYTEAFF. The CDR3 coding sequence is TGTGCCAGCAAGTGGGACATTTACACTGAAGCTTTCTTT.

The gene calls are TRBV7-6 and TRBJ2-2, with TRBD1 matching 7 bases. The CDR3 is 15 residues long. Germline V gives CDR1 SGHVS, CDR2 FNYEAQ. The trim removed 4 bases at V and 6 bases at J, leaving 8 bases unmatched. The chain's CDR3 is CASSSQGDLAGELFF. In nucleotides, the CDR3 is TGTGCCAGCAGCTCGCAGGGGGATTTGGCCGGGGAGCTGTTTTTT. Filled out from reference TRBV7-6 and TRBJ2-2, the complete variable domain reads GAGVSQSPRYKVTKRGQDVALRCDPISGHVSLYWYRQALGQGPEFLTYFNYEAQQDKSGLPNDRFSAERPEGSISTLTIQRTEQRDSAMYRCASSSQGDLAGELFFGEGSRLTVL.

This clonotype was seen only a few times. V and J are TRBV20-1 and TRBJ2-7; 11 bases are shared with TRBD2. The trim removed 3 bases at V and 1 base at J, leaving 5 bases unmatched. Germline loops: CDR1 DFQATT, CDR2 SNEGSKA (reference sequence). The CDR3 sequence is 15 residues long. The CDR3 reads CSARVRTSGSYEQYF. The CDR3 region has the DNA TGCAGTGCTAGGGTTAGGACTAGCGGGTCCTACGAGCAGTACTTC.

V gene TRBV2 combines with J gene TRBJ2-1; 11 nucleotides line up with TRBD2. The CDR3 runs 15 residues. After removal of 6 bases from V and 9 bases from J, the junction contained 10 bases not matched to a gene. Germline CDR1 is SNHLY and CDR2 is FYNNEI. The CDR3 region is CASSRGLADIGEQFF. The CDR3 nucleotides read TGTGCCAGCAGCCGGGGACTAGCGGACATCGGTGAGCAGTTCTTC.